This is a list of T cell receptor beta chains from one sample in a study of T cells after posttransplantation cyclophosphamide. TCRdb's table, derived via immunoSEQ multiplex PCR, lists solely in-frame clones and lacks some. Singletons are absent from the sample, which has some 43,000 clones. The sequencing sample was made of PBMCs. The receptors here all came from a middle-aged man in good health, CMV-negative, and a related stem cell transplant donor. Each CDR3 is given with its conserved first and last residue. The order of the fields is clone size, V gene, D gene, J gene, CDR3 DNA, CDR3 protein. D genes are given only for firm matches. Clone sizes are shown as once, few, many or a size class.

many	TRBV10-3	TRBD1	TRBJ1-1	TGTGCCATCAGCTCGGACAGGGCTCGAGGGAACACTGAAGCTTTCTTT	CAISSDRARGNTEAFF
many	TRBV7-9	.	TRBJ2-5	TGTGCCAGCAGCCGACAGGCCGGGGAGGAGACCCAGTACTTC	CASSRQAGEETQYF
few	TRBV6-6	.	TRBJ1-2	TGTGCCAGCAGTCGATCGACAGTGAACTATGGCTACACCTTC	CASSRSTVNYGYTF
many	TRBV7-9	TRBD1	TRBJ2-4	TGTGCCAGCAGCTCCGGACAGGGGTTGGAAAACATTCAGTACTTC	CASSSGQGLENIQYF
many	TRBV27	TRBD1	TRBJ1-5	TGTGCCAGCAGTTTATATCCCGACAGGGATCAGCCCCAGCATTTT	CASSLYPDRDQPQHF
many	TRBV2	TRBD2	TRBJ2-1	TGTGCCAGCAAGCGGGAGGGCCCTAATGAGCAGTTCTTC	CASKREGPNEQFF
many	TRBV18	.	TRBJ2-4	TGTGCCAGCTCTTACAGGGAGAGAGACATTCAGTACTTC	CASSYRERDIQYF
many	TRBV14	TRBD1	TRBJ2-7	TGTGCCAGCAGCCAGACAGGGAAATACTACGAGCAGTACTTC	CASSQTGKYYEQYF
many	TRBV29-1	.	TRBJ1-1	TGCAGCGTTGAAGGTGGGGGAGGCACTGAAGCTTTCTTT	CSVEGGGGTEAFF
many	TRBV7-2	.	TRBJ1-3	TGTGCCAGCAGCTTTAATTCCGGGGGTCCCGGAAACACCATATATTTT	CASSFNSGGPGNTIYF
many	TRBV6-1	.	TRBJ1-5	TGTGCCAGCAGTGGACAGATCAATCAGCCCCAGCATTTT	CASSGQINQPQHF
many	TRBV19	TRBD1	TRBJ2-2	TGTGCCAGTAGTTTCCTCGACAGGGAGACGAACACCGGGGAGCTGTTTTTT	CASSFLDRETNTGELFF
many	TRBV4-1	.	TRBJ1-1	TGCGCCAGCAGCCAAGTCCTCAGAACTGAAGCTTTCTTT	CASSQVLRTEAFF
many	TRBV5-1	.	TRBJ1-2	TGCGCCAGCAGACAATCACAGGGAAACCTAATTGACTACACCTTC	CASRQSQGNLIDYTF
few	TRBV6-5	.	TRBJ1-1	TGTGCCAGTAAATTACAGGGCAACACTGAAGCTTTCTTT	CASKLQGNTEAFF
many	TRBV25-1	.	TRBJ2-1	TGTGCCAGCAGGACATTCTACAATGAGCAGTTCTTC	CASRTFYNEQFF
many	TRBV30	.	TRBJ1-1	TGTGCCTGGACCAAAAAGGGGTTTACCCCCTTAATAGGGCAGGCTTTCTTT	CAWTKKGFTPLIGQAFF
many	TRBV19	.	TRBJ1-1	TGTGCCAGTAGTGAATGGGAGCACACTGAAGCTTTCTTT	CASSEWEHTEAFF
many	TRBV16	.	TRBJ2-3	TGTGCCAGCAGCCAACCTAGCACAGATACGCAGTATTTT	CASSQPSTDTQYF
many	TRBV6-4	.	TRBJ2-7	TGTGCCAGCATTTTTCGGGGGGACAGGCGTAACTACGAGCAGTACTTC	CASIFRGDRRNYEQYF
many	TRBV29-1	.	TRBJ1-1	TGCAGCGTTGTCAGGGCGCGGATGAACACTGAAGCTTTCTTT	CSVVRARMNTEAFF
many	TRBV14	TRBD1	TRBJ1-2	TGTGCCAGCGCCGAACAGGGGGCGGGCGGCTACACCTTC	CASAEQGAGGYTF
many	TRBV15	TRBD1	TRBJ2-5	TGTGCCACCAGCAGGGGGGAAGTACAGGGGTTTCAAGAGACCCAGTACTTC	CATSRGEVQGFQETQYF
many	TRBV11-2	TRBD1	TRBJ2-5	TGTGCCAGCAGCTATGGGGGACAGTACCAAGAGACCCAGTACTTC	CASSYGGQYQETQYF
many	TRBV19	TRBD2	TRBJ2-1	TGTGCCAGTAGTTCGGCTAGCGGGAGTTTAAGGACCTACAATGAGCAGTTCTTC	CASSSASGSLRTYNEQFF
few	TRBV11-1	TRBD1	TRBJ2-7	TGTGCCAGCAGCGTCGGGACAGGGGGCTTCTACGAGCAGTACTTC	CASSVGTGGFYEQYF
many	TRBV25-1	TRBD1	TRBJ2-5	TGTGCCAGCAGTGCGTTCAGGGGGCCCCAAGAGACCCAGTACTTC	CASSAFRGPQETQYF
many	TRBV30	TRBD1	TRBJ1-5	TGTGCCTGGAGTGCCGTGACAGGGAACCAGCCCCAGCATTTT	CAWSAVTGNQPQHF